The 12 T cell receptor beta chains reported below all come from one sample, sequenced in a study of blood T cell repertoires in COVID-19. Sequencing used immunoSEQ multiplex PCR; TCRdb keeps in-frame clones, though not all of them. The table lists tens of thousands of clones, more than 90% of them singletons. The sequenced material came from peripheral blood. These receptors were obtained from a man in his 70s with active or convalescent COVID-19.

The chain combines TRBV6-5 with TRBJ1-2; tentatively, D is TRBD1 (5 bases). From germline, CDR1 is MNHEY and CDR2 SVGAGI. This CDR3 spans 13 amino acids. The V gene lost 6 bases and the J gene lost 4 bases, with 12 bases spanning the gap. The CDR3 sequence is CASRVTVPYGYTF. CDR3 in DNA: TGTGCCAGCAGAGTGACAGTCCCCTATGGCTACACCTTC.

This clone was counted a single time. The chain combines TRBV2 with TRBJ1-2, with a tentative D call TRBD1 (5 bases). V was shortened by 3 bases and J by 8 bases, with 13 bases between the two germline ends. CDR1 and CDR2 from the germline V gene are SNHLY and FYNNEI. The length of the CDR3 is 13 residues. This chain's CDR3 is CASSETAKTGYTF. CDR3 DNA sequence: TGTGCCAGCAGTGAGACAGCGAAAACCGGCTACACCTTC.

The rearrangement uses TRBV18 and TRBJ2-7, with TRBD1 matching over 9 bases. V lost 0 bases to trimming and J lost 4 bases; unmatched junction nucleotides: 4. The germline V gene encodes CDR1 KGHSH and CDR2 LQKENI. This CDR3 region has 15 residues. CDR3 nucleotide sequence: TGTGCCAGCTCACCACCGGGACAGGGAACGTACGAGCAGTACTTC. This encodes CASSPPGQGTYEQYF.

The chain employs TRBV29-1 and TRBJ2-1; the D is unclear. This CDR3 comprises 11 residues. The germline V and J ends were trimmed by 7 bases and 7 bases, with 11 bases remaining between them. Germline V lookup: CDR1 SQVTM, CDR2 ANQGSEA. The CDR3 sequence is CSARIINEQFF. CDR3 DNA sequence: TGCAGCGCCCGTATAATTAATGAGCAGTTCTTC.

The J gene is TRBJ1-6, the V gene TRBV11-2; 7 bases are shared with TRBD1. Trimming removed 10 bases from V and 14 bases from J; junction bases left unmatched: 20. The CDR3 extends over 15 amino acids. Germline CDR1 SGHAT, CDR2 FQNNGV. CDR3 in DNA: TGTGCCACCACTTTAGGATTGGACAGGTTCCATACCCTCCACTTT. Encoded protein: CATTLGLDRFHTLHF.

The V call is TRBV7-2, the J call TRBJ1-1, with 9 positions matching TRBD1. Germline V lookup: CDR1 SGHTA, CDR2 FQGNSA. J lost 2 bases, V lost 8 bases, and 6 bases had no gene match. The CDR3 loop spans 14 amino acids. CDR3 sequence (DNA): TGTGCCAGCGGGAAGGACAGGGGAAACACTGAAGCTTTCTTT. Translating it yields CASGKDRGNTEAFF. The entire variable domain, with the rest obtained from reference TRBV7-2 and TRBJ1-1, is as follows: GAGVSQSPSNKVTEKGKDVELRCDPISGHTALYWYRQSLGQGLEFLIYFQGNSAPDKSGLPSDRFSAERTGGSVSTLTIQRTQQEDSAVYLCASGKDRGNTEAFFGQGTRLTVV.

The table lists this clone with a count of one. This chain connects TRBV30 to TRBJ1-6, with a possible D match to TRBD1 (5 bases). Germline V gene lookup returns CDR1 GTSNPN and CDR2 SVGIG (reference sequence). This CDR3 has 13 residues. V lost 7 bases, J lost 11 bases, and 18 bases lay in between. The CDR3 is CASQGQGMAPLHF. The CDR3 coding sequence is TGTGCCTCCCAAGGCCAGGGAATGGCACCCCTCCACTTT.

The chain is built from TRBV7-2 and TRBJ2-1; the match to TRBD2 covers 10 bases. V was pared by 5 bases and J by 10 bases, with 8 bases of the junction left unmatched. The CDR3 consists of 14 residues. CDR1 is SGHTA and CDR2 is FQGNSA in the germline V gene. The CDR3 is CASSPGGLALEQFF. CDR3 nucleotide sequence: TGTGCCAGCAGCCCAGGGGGACTAGCGTTAGAGCAGTTCTTC.

This clone turned up a few times. This chain joins TRBV28 and TRBJ1-6, with 9 bases matching TRBD1. The germline V gene has CDR1 MDHEN and CDR2 SYDVKM. The CDR3 is 15 residues long. V gave up 5 bases and J gave up 8 bases; unmatched junction bases: 7. The CDR3 region is CASSPGTGSHSPLHF. In DNA form, the CDR3 reads TGTGCCAGCAGTCCCGGGACAGGGAGTCATTCACCCCTCCACTTT.

The genes are TRBV7-2 and TRBJ1-2; a possible D gene is TRBD1 (5 bases). CDR1 SGHTA and CDR2 FQGNSA come from the germline V gene. V was cut by 1 base and J by 6 bases, with 21 bases left in between. The CDR3 extends over 17 amino acids. CDR3 nucleotides: TGTGCCAGCAGCTTAGTTGCGAGGGACTTGGGGGGAGATGGCTACACCTTC. This encodes CASSLVARDLGGDGYTF.

The chain joins TRBV5-1 to TRBJ2-7; 8 bases map to TRBD1. J was trimmed by 5 bases and V by 4 bases; bases with no gene match: 8. The germline CDR1 and CDR2 sequences are SGHRS and YFSETQ. The CDR3 has 14 amino acids. CDR3 protein: CASSPTGDGHEQYF. The CDR3 coding sequence is TGCGCCAGCAGCCCGACAGGGGATGGACACGAGCAGTACTTC.

The gene calls are TRBV29-1 and TRBJ2-1, with 7 bases that match TRBD1. Germline loops: CDR1 SQVTM, CDR2 ANQGSEA. The CDR3 covers 16 residues. J was trimmed by 6 bases and V by 6 bases; bases with no gene match: 17. CDR3 protein: CSVASTGTATLNEQFF. In DNA form, the CDR3 reads TGCAGCGTCGCTTCCACCGGGACAGCTACTCTCAATGAGCAGTTCTTC.